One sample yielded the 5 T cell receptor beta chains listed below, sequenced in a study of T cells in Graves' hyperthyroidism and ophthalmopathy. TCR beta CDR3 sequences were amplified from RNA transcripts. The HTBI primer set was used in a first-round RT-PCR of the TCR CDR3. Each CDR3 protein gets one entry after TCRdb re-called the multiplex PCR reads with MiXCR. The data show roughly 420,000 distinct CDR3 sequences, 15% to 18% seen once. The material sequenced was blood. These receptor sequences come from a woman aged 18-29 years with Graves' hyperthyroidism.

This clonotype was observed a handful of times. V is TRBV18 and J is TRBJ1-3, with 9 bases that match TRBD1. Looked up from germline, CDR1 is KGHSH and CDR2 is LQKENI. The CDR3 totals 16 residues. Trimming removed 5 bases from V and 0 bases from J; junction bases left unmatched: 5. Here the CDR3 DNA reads TGTGCCAGCTCATTGGGACAGGGAAACTCTGGAAACACCATATATTTT. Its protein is CASSLGQGNSGNTIYF. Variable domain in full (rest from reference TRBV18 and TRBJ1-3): NAGVMQNPRHLVRRRGQEARLRCSPMKGHSHVYWYRQLPEEGLKFMVYLQKENIIDESGMPKERFSAEFPKEGPSILRIQQVVRGDSAAYFCASSLGQGNSGNTIYFGEGSWLTVV.

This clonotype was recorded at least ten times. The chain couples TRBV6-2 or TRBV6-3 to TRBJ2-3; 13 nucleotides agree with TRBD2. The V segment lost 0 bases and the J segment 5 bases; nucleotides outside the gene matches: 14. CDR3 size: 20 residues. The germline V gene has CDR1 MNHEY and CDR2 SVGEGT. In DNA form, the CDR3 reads TGTGCCAGCAGTTACTCGACCCACGGACTAGCGGGGGATCCGGGAGATACGCAGTATTTT. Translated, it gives CASSYSTHGLAGDPGDTQYF.

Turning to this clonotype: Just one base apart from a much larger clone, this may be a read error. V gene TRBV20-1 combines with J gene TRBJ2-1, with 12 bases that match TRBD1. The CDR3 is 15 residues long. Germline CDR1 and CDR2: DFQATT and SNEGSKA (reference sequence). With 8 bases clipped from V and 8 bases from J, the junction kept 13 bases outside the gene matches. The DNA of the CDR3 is TGCAGTACCCTACGCCGGGACAGGGGGCTGGATGAGCAGTTCTTC. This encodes CSTLRRDRGLDEQFF.

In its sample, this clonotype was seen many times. DNA for the CDR3: TGCGCCAGCAGCCTTGGGACGGTTGGTGGGACCCAGTACTTC. It yields the protein CASSLGTVGGTQYF. V is TRBV5-1 and J is TRBJ2-5; D may correspond to TRBD1 or TRBD2 (5 bases each). The CDR3 totals 14 residues. The germline CDR1 and CDR2 sequences are SGHRS and YFSETQ. Trimming took off 4 bases at V and 7 bases at J, with 17 bases between the two ends.

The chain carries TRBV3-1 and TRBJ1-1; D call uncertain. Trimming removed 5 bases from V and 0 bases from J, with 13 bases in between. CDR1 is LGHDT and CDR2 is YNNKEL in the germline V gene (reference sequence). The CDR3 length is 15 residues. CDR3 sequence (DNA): TGTGCCAGCAGCACAGACGAATGGATGAACACTGAAGCTTTCTTT. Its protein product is CASSTDEWMNTEAFF.